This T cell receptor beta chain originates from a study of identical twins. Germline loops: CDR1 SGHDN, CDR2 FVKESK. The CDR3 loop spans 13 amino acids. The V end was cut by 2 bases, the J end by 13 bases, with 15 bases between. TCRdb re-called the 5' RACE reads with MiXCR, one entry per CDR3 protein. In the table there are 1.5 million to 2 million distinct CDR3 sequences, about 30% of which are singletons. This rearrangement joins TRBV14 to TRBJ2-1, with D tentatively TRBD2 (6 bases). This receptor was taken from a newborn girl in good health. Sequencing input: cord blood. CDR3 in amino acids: CASSQTGGSPQFF. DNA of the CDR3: TGTGCCAGCAGCCAAACAGGAGGGTCTCCACAGTTCTTC.